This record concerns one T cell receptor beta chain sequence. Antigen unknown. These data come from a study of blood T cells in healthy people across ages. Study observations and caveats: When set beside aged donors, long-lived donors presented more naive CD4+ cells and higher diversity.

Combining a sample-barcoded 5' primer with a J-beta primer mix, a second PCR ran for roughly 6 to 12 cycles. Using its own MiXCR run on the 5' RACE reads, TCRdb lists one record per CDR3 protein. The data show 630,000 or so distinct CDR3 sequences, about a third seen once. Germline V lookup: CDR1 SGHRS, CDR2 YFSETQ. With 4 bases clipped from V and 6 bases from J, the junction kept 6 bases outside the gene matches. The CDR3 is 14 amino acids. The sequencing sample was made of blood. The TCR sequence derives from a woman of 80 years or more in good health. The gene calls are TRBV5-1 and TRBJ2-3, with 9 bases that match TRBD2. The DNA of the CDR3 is TGCGCCAGCAGCGTGAGACTAGCGGCGGATACGCAGTATTTT. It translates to CASSVRLAADTQYF.